This T cell receptor (beta chain) was recovered during a study of regulatory T cells in long-lasting Graves disease. The time point denotes: newly diagnosed GD, antithyroid drugs for less than 3 months. PBMC RNA was the source of the TCR library. With 4 bases removed from V and 2 bases from J, the gap between germline ends came to 11 bases. CDR3 length: 14 residues. Per the germline V gene, CDR1 is SGHRS and CDR2 is YFSETQ. This clonotype came up many times. Building of the TCR beta libraries involved iRepertoire HTBI primers and Arm-PCR of CDR3 regions. In the study's own analysis: Spanning all samples, the identified segments comprised over 50 TRBV and 14 TRBJ. TCRdb called the multiplex PCR reads again in MiXCR, with one record for every CDR3 protein. TCRdb, rather than the study authors, made the V and J calls. The sample shows 550,000 to 600,000 distinct CDR3 sequences, around 16% of them seen only once.

These data were also filed under a second study, of T cells in Graves' hyperthyroidism and ophthalmopathy.

The receptor was derived from a man between 18 and 29 years old with Graves disease. The specimen was peripheral blood mononuclear cells (PBMCs), collected at new diagnosis, from a patient treated with antithyroid drugs. The chain links TRBV5-1 to TRBJ2-3, with D possibly matching TRBD2 (6 bases). The CDR3 nucleotides are TGCGCCAGCAGCGGGGGACTGATCACAGATACGCAGTATTTT. This encodes CASSGGLITDTQYF.